The present entry profiles one T cell receptor beta chain with its context. Its antigen remains undetermined. Base qualities are not recorded, but no much larger clone differs from it by a single base. The data are from a study of identical twins (dated by TCRdb to the mid-2010s). For the study in its entirety: To test whether fetal clonotypes persist, the study used deep sequencing on TCR alpha and beta repertoires from monozygotic twins, unrelated adults of various ages, and cord blood. To rule out contamination, replicate twin experiments were performed at different times with different library preparation protocols. The paper as a whole reports these results and caveats: Invariant T cells such as MAIT and iNKT could partly confound zero-insertion analyses, though diverse VJ usage argued against this for most clonotypes. A weaker excess of twin sharing was found in beta out-of-frame sequences because the signal-to-noise ratio was lowered by fewer shared sequences. Recombination models systematically underestimated out-of-frame TCR alpha sharing in monozygotic twins but agreed with sharing between unrelated individuals. Abundant cord blood beta clonotypes carried fewer insertions; young adult naive repertoires showed a weaker similar trend, while memory repertoires showed none. Compared with coincidental sharing between unrelated individuals, out-of-frame TCR alpha sequences shared between twins showed an excess of sequences with low generation probability. Because the same donors could not be followed over many years, the conclusions depended on cross-sectional statistical analysis.

Libraries were built with 5' RACE. Sequencing instrument: Illumina HiSeq 2000. A universal primer binding site was added through template switching, and the final cDNA carried a unique molecular identifier so that TCR cDNA molecules could be counted accurately. Specific primers in the conserved constant-segment region were used to synthesize first-strand cDNA for the TCR alpha and beta chains. To control for contamination, every cDNA library carried two barcodes: a SMART-Mk sample barcode plus Illumina barcodes. TruSeq adapter sequences and Illumina sample barcodes were added in two successive PCR steps. The TCR alpha and beta cDNA libraries were sequenced on the Illumina HiSeq platform using custom primers. Regarding the original processing steps: MiGEC was used to process raw reads and extract unique molecular identifiers, and MiXCR was used to find CDR3 positions. For each individual, recombination models were inferred using an EM algorithm with the repgenHMM and IGoR tools. Shared clonotypes were analyzed with the tcR package in R, and sharing was normalized by the product of cloneset sizes. To study raw recombination without the effects of thymic and clonal selection, out-of-frame nonproductive sequences were analyzed. TCRdb reworked the public reads: Q25 trimming with fastp, MiXCR clone assembly, productive beta chains retained. Under each unique CDR3 protein, matching rows form one entry showing the most common genes and DNA. The V and J calls shown here were made by TCRdb, not taken from the authors' results. The sample data list about 530,000 distinct CDR3 sequences, and around 22% of these were observed just once. The ten top clones hold 0.48% of the sample.

The germline V gene (reference sequence) yields LGHDT for CDR1 and YNNKEL for CDR2. From cysteine to phenylalanine, the CDR3 is 12 amino acids long. Of all the DNA, just the CDR3 is kept, 36 bases in frame from base 1. The V end gives up 8 bases and the J end 4 bases, leaving 4 bases in the junction not matched to a gene. Only healthy Caucasian donors were included. Three pairs of female monozygotic twins, all aged roughly 18 to 30 years, were included in the twin cohort. Positive isolation kits from Invitrogen were used to isolate CD4+ and CD8+ T cell populations. The data also belong to a second study, concerning yellow fever vaccine responses in identical twins. As noted in the second study: The authors reported that the T cell response to vaccination in identical twins appeared partly convergent and partly personalized. In the study, vaccine-responding T cell clones were precisely tracked in identical twins.

The rearrangement joined TRBV3-1 to TRBJ2-5, and TRBD2 aligns with 7 junction nucleotides. The origin of this receptor is a woman between 18 and 29 years old in good health. Sequenced material: CD4+ T cells sorted from blood. The DNA reads TGTGCCAGCGGCGGGGGTGGAGAGACCCAGTACTTC. Protein translation: CASGGGGETQYF.